This passage covers 19 T cell receptor beta chains from one sample sequenced in a study of cytomegalovirus exposure and HLA in healthy donors. With 60 Vbeta and 13 Jbeta primers, the PCR was carried out. Only in-frame clones appear in the TCRdb table, and some are missing; sequencing was by immunoSEQ multiplex PCR. The sample records 95,000 to 100,000 clones, approximately 79% being singletons. Sequenced sample: PBMCs. These receptors were taken from a male donor in good health and CMV-seronegative.

This clone was counted between two and nine times. This sequence joins TRBV28 and TRBJ2-1, with TRBD1 as a possible D gene (5 bases). The germline V and J ends were trimmed by 1 base and 3 bases, with 10 bases remaining between them. Germline values: CDR1 MDHEN, CDR2 SYDVKM. CDR3 size: 15 residues. CDR3 in amino acids: CASSLYRILYNEQFF. The DNA of the CDR3 is TGTGCCAGCAGTTTATACAGGATCCTCTACAATGAGCAGTTCTTC.

CDR3 region: CASSAPGYSNQPQHF. DNA for the CDR3: TGTGCCAGCAGTGCTCCAGGGTATAGCAATCAGCCCCAGCATTTT. V is TRBV6-1 and J is TRBJ1-5; D may be TRBD1 (5 bases). Between the trimmed V and J ends, which lost 4 bases and 0 bases, there was a span of 10 bases. Per the germline V gene, CDR1 is MNHNS and CDR2 is SASEGT. The CDR3 contains 15 residues.

This clone was found once. The V and J genes are TRBV5-4 and TRBJ2-6; TRBD1 might be the D (6 bases). V lost 5 bases and J lost 0, with 18 bases in between. CDR1 and CDR2 from the germline V gene are SGHNT and YYREEE (reference sequence). The CDR3 covers 18 residues. The CDR3 sequence: CASSSGTHPNSGANVLTF. The CDR3 nucleotides read TGTGCCAGCAGTTCCGGGACACATCCAAACTCTGGGGCCAACGTCCTGACTTTC. Looking up the rest from reference TRBV5-4 and TRBJ2-6 gives the full variable domain: ETGVTQSPTHLIKTRGQQVTLRCSSQSGHNTVSWYQQALGQGPQFIFQYYREEENGRGNFPPRFSGLQFPNYSSELNVNALELDDSALYLCASSSGTHPNSGANVLTFGAGSRLTVL.

This chain links TRBV9 with TRBJ2-1; D possibly corresponds to TRBD2 (5 bases). The V gene's germline CDR1 is SGDLS and CDR2 YYNGEE. The CDR3 covers 13 residues. V was shortened by 0 bases and J by 6 bases, with 7 bases between the two germline ends. The DNA for the CDR3 is TGTGCCAGCAGCGTAGGCCTAGCCAATGAGCAGTTCTTC. Translated, it gives CASSVGLANEQFF.

The chain combines TRBV6-6 with TRBJ1-1; a weak D match, TRBD1 (5 bases). The CDR3 covers 14 residues. In germline, CDR1 is MNHNY, CDR2 SVGAGI (reference sequence). V was clipped by 2 bases and J by 2 bases, with 9 bases between them. CDR3 protein: CASSYAGLNTEAFF. The CDR3 nucleotides are TGTGCCAGCAGTTACGCGGGGCTTAACACTGAAGCTTTCTTT.

In this sample, this clone turned up a few times. J is TRBJ1-1 and V is TRBV29-1; no definite D call. This CDR3 region has 12 residues. Germline V gene lookup returns CDR1 SQVTM and CDR2 ANQGSEA. Trimming shortened V by 3 bases and J by 0 bases, and 5 bases separated the two germline ends. The CDR3 here is CSVESLNTEAFF. CDR3 coding DNA: TGCAGCGTTGAGTCATTGAACACTGAAGCTTTCTTT.

CDR3 sequence (DNA): TGTGCCAGCAGCCTAAGCGACAGGGGGCATCGGACAGATACGCAGTATTTT. Translated: CASSLSDRGHRTDTQYF. The V call is TRBV9, the J call TRBJ2-3; 10 nucleotides align to TRBD1. Germline CDR1 is SGDLS and CDR2 is YYNGEE. V was clipped by 4 bases and J by 3 bases; unmatched bases: 11. This CDR3 spans 17 amino acids.

This clone came up a few times. The chain carries TRBV9 and TRBJ1-1, with 9 positions matching TRBD1. The V gene's germline CDR1 is SGDLS and CDR2 YYNGEE. V trimming: 3 bases; J trimming: 0 bases; junction bases outside the gene matches: 3. There are 15 residues in the CDR3. The CDR3 DNA sequence: TGTGCCAGCAGCGATCGGACAGGGGTGAACACTGAAGCTTTCTTT. This sequence encodes CASSDRTGVNTEAFF.

Of note for this clone: The junction departs from the called germline gene at one end, perhaps through a read error. This chain connects TRBV28 to TRBJ1-1; unclear D gene. Germline V gene sequence: CDR1 MDHEN, CDR2 SYDVKM. This CDR3 has 11 residues. CDR3 residues: CASSANLRSLF. CDR3 bases: TGTGCCAGCAGCGCTAATCTGAGATCCCTCTTT.

This clone showed up just a few times. This chain links TRBV5-1 with TRBJ2-1; TRBD2 matches 15 bases. This CDR3 spans 16 amino acids. Germline CDR1 and CDR2: SGHRS and YFSETQ. Unmatched junction bases numbered 7, after V lost 4 bases and J lost 8 bases. CDR3 bases: TGCGCCAGCAGCCAAGGGACTAGCGGGAGGTTACATGAGCAGTTCTTC. Translating it yields CASSQGTSGRLHEQFF.

This chain links TRBV28 with TRBJ1-4; 8 bases match TRBD1. Trimming took 5 bases from V and 5 from J; bases not matched to a gene: 7. The CDR3 has 15 residues. Germline V CDR1 and CDR2: MDHEN, SYDVKM. DNA for the CDR3: TGTGCCAGCAGTCCTCGACAGGGGAGGAATGAAAAACTGTTTTTT. This encodes CASSPRQGRNEKLFF.

The V call is TRBV29-1, the J call TRBJ2-2; 8 bases fit TRBD2. V lost 6 bases to trimming and J lost 6 bases; unmatched junction nucleotides: 9. CDR1 is SQVTM and CDR2 is ANQGSEA in the germline V gene. The CDR3 runs to 14 residues. DNA for the CDR3: TGCAGCGTCAGGGGACTAGTTGGGGCCGGGGAGCTGTTTTTT. Its translation is CSVRGLVGAGELFF.

The rearrangement links TRBV6-1 to TRBJ2-2; 11 bases line up with TRBD1. The length of the CDR3 is 15 residues. Germline CDR1 is MNHNS and CDR2 is SASEGT. The trim removed 1 base at V and 7 bases at J, leaving 2 bases unmatched. This chain's CDR3 is CASSEGTGGIGELFF. CDR3 nucleotides: TGTGCCAGCAGTGAAGGGACAGGGGGCATCGGGGAGCTGTTTTTT.

The V and J genes are TRBV9 and TRBJ2-3; TRBD2 aligns across 7 bases. The CDR3 has 17 amino acids. Germline V gene data show CDR1 as SGDLS and CDR2 as YYNGEE. With V trimmed by 4 bases and J by 4 bases, 15 bases remained unmatched. The DNA of the CDR3 is TGTGCCAGCAGCACACGGTTAAGCGGGAAGGAGGCAGATACGCAGTATTTT. This gives the protein CASSTRLSGKEADTQYF.

The J gene is TRBJ2-7, the V gene TRBV7-3; 7 bases fit TRBD2. Trimming cost V 5 bases and J 7 bases; bases outside gene matches: 11. The CDR3 is 14 residues long. Germline CDR1 and CDR2: SGHTA and FQGTGA. CDR3 sequence: CASSPNPASGEQYF. The CDR3 bases are TGTGCCAGCAGCCCAAATCCGGCTAGCGGAGAGCAGTACTTC.

The chain recombines TRBV27 with TRBJ2-1; D is unclear. The germline V gene has CDR1 MNHEY and CDR2 SMNVEV (reference sequence). V lost 3 bases and J 8 bases, leaving 5 bases between the germline ends. The CDR3 spans 11 residues. The CDR3: CASSLADEQFF. CDR3 bases: TGTGCCAGCAGTTTGGCGGATGAGCAGTTCTTC.

The V gene is TRBV7-2, the J gene TRBJ1-5; D uncertain. Germline V gene lookup returns CDR1 SGHTA and CDR2 FQGNSA. Trimming left V 8 bases short and J 0 bases short, with 8 bases between. This CDR3 is 13 amino acids long. CDR3 in amino acids: CASSGNSNQPQHF. Written as DNA, the CDR3 is TGTGCCAGCTCCGGGAATAGCAATCAGCCCCAGCATTTT.

This chain uses TRBV4-3 with TRBJ2-2; D is possibly TRBD2 (6 bases). Germline lookup yields CDR1 LGHNA and CDR2 YSLEER. V was trimmed by 1 base and J by 5 bases, leaving 14 bases between them. The CDR3 has 16 residues. For the CDR3, the DNA is TGCGCCAGCAGCCAAGGGTTAGCGGAAAGAACCGGGGAGCTGTTTTTT. Amino acid sequence: CASSQGLAERTGELFF.

This clone has only a few counts. The rearrangement uses TRBV7-2 and TRBJ2-1; TRBD2 agrees at 14 bases. Germline assignment: CDR1 SGHTA and CDR2 FQGNSA. The CDR3 has 16 amino acids. Trimming removed 1 base from V and 8 bases from J; junction bases left unmatched: 4. The CDR3 DNA reads TGTGCCAGCAGCTTAGAAGGGACTAGCGGGAGATATGAGCAGTTCTTC. Amino acid sequence: CASSLEGTSGRYEQFF.